The T cell receptor beta chain described here comes from a study of blood T cell repertoires in COVID-19. Sequenced by immunoSEQ multiplex PCR; TCRdb stores in-frame clones only, minus some. The sample records some 320,000 clones, roughly 90% being singletons. Trimming took 3 bases from V and 4 from J; bases not matched to a gene: 7. The CDR3 sequence is 15 residues long. The germline gives CDR1 SNHLY, CDR2 FYNNEI. The sequence came from a woman aged 45 to 65 who had been exposed to COVID-19. The V gene is TRBV2, the J gene TRBJ1-1, with 8 bases that match TRBD1. Sequenced: PBMCs or T cells enriched from blood (not recorded which). The DNA for the CDR3 is TGTGCCAGCAGTGACCGCAGGGGGCATGGCACTGAAGCTTTCTTT. Protein sequence: CASSDRRGHGTEAFF. The full variable domain, completed using reference TRBV2 and TRBJ1-1, is EPEVTQTPSHQVTQMGQEVILRCVPISNHLYFYWYRQILGQKVEFLVSFYNNEISEKSEIFDDQFSVERPDGSNFTLKIRSTKLEDSAMYFCASSDRRGHGTEAFFGQGTRLTVV.